This T cell receptor (beta chain) originates from a study of T cell responses to AZD1222 COVID-19 vaccine (dated by TCRdb to about 2021). Study-level background: A total of just over 230 trial participants underwent TCR sequencing, of whom about 200 received two doses of AZD1222 and about 25 received two doses of the MenACWY control vaccine. Trial participants were enrolled by age into 18-55, 56-69 and 70-plus year subgroups, with roughly 150, 30 and 60 TCR-sequenced participants respectively. Results the study describes overall, beyond this receptor: Nearly half of unique spike-specific TCRs reportedly recognized epitopes outside regions mutated in the B.1.351 and B.1.1.7 variants. Vaccine-associated CD4 TCRs spanned the whole spike protein, with dominant responses in regions 160-218 and 743-854. The 56-69-year group was small, and its depth increase did not reach significance, likely because of low power. Participants were mostly white British and included more females than males, and it was suggested by the authors that clonal diversity may have been underestimated. After two AZD1222 doses, both the breadth and the depth of spike-specific TCRs were significantly higher than at day 0 and than in MenACWY recipients. Because no day 14 peak-response samples were available, the repertoires could be characterized only after the peak T cell response. Conclusions about previously exposed vaccinees were limited because only a handful of AZD1222 recipients were SARS-CoV-2 seropositive at baseline.

The CDR3 regions of human TCRbeta chains were subjected to immunosequencing. The study's own analysis went as follows. TCRs in the repertoires were matched against a reference library of SARS-CoV-2-specific TCRs that had been generated with the MIRA antigen-specificity platform. Breadth meant the fraction of unique TCRs that were SARS-CoV-2-associated, whereas depth meant the fraction of total T cells that were SARS-CoV-2-associated. Using the MIRA data, every spike-specific TCR was mapped to the spike region that the TCR reacted to and assigned to either a CD4 or a CD8 class. Log10-transformed breadth and depth values were compared by one-way ANOVA with Sidak's multiple comparisons tests. The immuneACCESS repertoire file appears here via TCRdb, limited to in-frame rearrangements. These files lack a portion of the clones; in checked studies, under half of the deficit traces to unresolved V genes, and the cause of the others is not known. The V and J calls and clone size were taken over from that table, and D and trimming were inferred from the DNA. The sample table records more than 110,000 clones; around 90% of these occur just once. The top ten hold 3.1% of the sample.

The time point label here, explained by the study, means: about 28 days (+/-7) after the second vaccine dose. AZD1222 recipients given second doses at about 4 weeks or at about 12 weeks were pooled, since spike-specific TCR depth and breadth were not found to differ between the two schedules. The vaccinee samples were drawn from two UK trials, COV001 and COV002, one of which was a single-blind randomized controlled phase 2/3 trial testing AZD1222 (ChAdOx1 nCoV-19) in healthy adults. Trial participant PBMC samples were collected at day 0 and day 28 after the second dose for TCRbeta chain sequencing. The germline V gene encodes CDR1 LGHNT and CDR2 FRNRAP. Reading from cysteine to phenylalanine, the CDR3 counts 15 amino acids. Left in the record is the CDR3 DNA by itself, 45 bases read in frame from the first base. Compared with germline, V lacks 5 bases and J lacks 4 bases; bases without a gene match: 3.

As for this clone: There is no known antigen for this receptor. Base qualities were left out, and no much larger clone turns up one base away.

This material consisted of peripheral blood, taken 28 days after the second AZD1222 dose. This receptor chain uses TRBV12-5 and TRBJ2-1; the central 12 bases match TRBD2. The TCR originated in an adult who received the AZD1222 COVID-19 vaccine. The DNA sequence is as follows: TGTGCTAGTGGTAAGACTAGCGGGGGTTACAATGAGCAGTTCTTC. This sequence encodes CASGKTSGGYNEQFF.